A selection of T cell receptor beta chains follows, all from one sample in a study of T cells in Graves' hyperthyroidism and ophthalmopathy. TCRdb recomputed calls from the multiplex PCR reads with MiXCR, one row per CDR3 protein. The sample shows about 360,000 distinct CDR3 sequences, about 25% of them seen only once. Specimen: blood. All receptors come from a man aged 50-60 years with Graves' hyperthyroidism. CDR3s include the opening cysteine and the closing phenylalanine or tryptophan. Fields, in order: clone size, V gene, D gene, J gene, CDR3 length, CDR3 DNA, CDR3 protein. The D gene is left open where the match is weak. Clone size is shown for a subset of rows, as once, few, many or a class of expanded clone.

-,TRBV28,-,TRBJ2-5,16,TGTGCCAGCAGTTTAAGGAGACGGAGGTTTCAAGAGACCCAGTACTTC,CASSLRRRRFQETQYF
many,TRBV11-2,-,TRBJ1-1,13,TGTGCCAGCAGCGAACAGGGTAGCGCTGAAGCTTTCTTT,CASSEQGSAEAFF
many,TRBV6-1,TRBD2,TRBJ2-1,18,TGTGCCAGCAGTTACCGGACTAGCGGGAGACACTCCTACAATGAGCAGTTCTTC,CASSYRTSGRHSYNEQFF
-,TRBV29-1,-,TRBJ2-1,13,TGCAGCGTTGATATAGGGGGGTACAATGAGCAGTTCTTC,CSVDIGGYNEQFF
many,TRBV11-2,TRBD2,TRBJ2-3,14,TGTGCCAGCAGCTTACTACGGGGGGCAGATACGCAGTATTTT,CASSLLRGADTQYF
few,TRBV27,TRBD1,TRBJ1-2,16,TGTGCCAGCAGTCTCGACCCCGGACAGGCTATCTATGGCTACACCTTC,CASSLDPGQAIYGYTF
few,TRBV9,TRBD1,TRBJ2-7,17,TGTGCCAGCAGCGTAGATGGGGGACAGGGGGGTACCTACGAGCAGTACTTC,CASSVDGGQGGTYEQYF
-,TRBV5-1,-,TRBJ2-7,17,TGCGCCAGCAGCTTGGTGCCTCCGGGAAGAGGTGTCAATGAGCAGTACTTC,CASSLVPPGRGVNEQYF
-,TRBV6-1,-,TRBJ1-5,12,TGTGCCAGCAGTGAACTTCTTCAGCCCCAGCATTTT,CASSELLQPQHF
-,TRBV20-1,-,TRBJ2-2,15,TGCAGTGCTAGAGCCCCGGGACTTGACACCGGGGAGCTGTTTTTT,CSARAPGLDTGELFF
-,TRBV28,-,TRBJ2-6,18,TGTGCCAGCAGTCACCAAGGGTGGACGAGCTCTGGGGCCAACGTCCTGACTTTC,CASSHQGWTSSGANVLTF
-,TRBV28,-,TRBJ1-5,14,TGTGCCAGCAGTTTACTGCGACAGAATCAGCCCCAGCATTTT,CASSLLRQNQPQHF
-,TRBV6-2/TRBV6-3,TRBD1,TRBJ1-2,18,TGTGCCAGCAGTTACGCTGCTCCGGGACAGGATAGTTCCTATGGCTACACCTTC,CASSYAAPGQDSSYGYTF
-,TRBV12-3/TRBV12-4,-,TRBJ1-2,15,TGTGCCAGCAGTTTACTAGGGCCCGTGGGCTATGGCTACACCTTC,CASSLLGPVGYGYTF
-,TRBV5-1,-,TRBJ1-2,12,TGCGCCAGCAGTGGTCAGGGAGATGGCTACACCTTC,CASSGQGDGYTF
-,TRBV20-1,TRBD1,TRBJ1-2,13,TGCAGTGCTAGCCCCCAGGGGGCGGTTGGCTACACCTTC,CSASPQGAVGYTF
many,TRBV5-1,TRBD1,TRBJ2-3,14,TGCGCCAGCACCCCGGACAGGGGAACAGATACGCAGTATTTT,CASTPDRGTDTQYF
-,TRBV6-6,TRBD1,TRBJ2-2,15,TGTGCCAGCAGTTACCGGGACAGTTTCACCGGGGAGCTGTTTTTT,CASSYRDSFTGELFF
-,TRBV27,TRBD1,TRBJ2-2,13,TGTGCCAGCAGGCTACAGGGGACCGGGGAGCTGTTTTTT,CASRLQGTGELFF
few,TRBV20-1,TRBD2,TRBJ2-7,14,TGCAGTGCTAGAAAGGGCGGGAGCTCCTACGAGCAGTACTTC,CSARKGGSSYEQYF
-,TRBV29-1,-,TRBJ2-3,12,TGCAGCGTTGACGTGGGATTGGATACGCAGTATTTT,CSVDVGLDTQYF
-,TRBV5-1,TRBD2,TRBJ2-2,19,TGCGCCAGCAGCCCAGAGTCGGGTCTAGCGGGTTCGACCACCGGGGAGCTGTTTTTT,CASSPESGLAGSTTGELFF
-,TRBV24-1,-,TRBJ2-1,15,TGTGCCACCAGTGACACTCATCTGGGGGGCGCTGAGCAGTTCTTC,CATSDTHLGGAEQFF
-,TRBV7-9,TRBD1,TRBJ1-5,15,TGTGCCAGCAGCGGAACCGGGACAGGGAATCAGCCCCAGCATTTT,CASSGTGTGNQPQHF
once,TRBV12-5,-,TRBJ1-1,14,TGTGCTAGTGGTTCGGCACAGGGGAACACTGAAGCTTTCTTT,CASGSAQGNTEAFF
-,TRBV13,-,TRBJ1-1,15,TGTGCCAGCAGCTTAGGCGGGACCCGGCGCCCTGAAGCTTTCTTT,CASSLGGTRRPEAFF
-,TRBV5-1,-,TRBJ2-1,11,TGCGCCAGCGGCTTGGGAGCGGAGCAGTTCTTC,CASGLGAEQFF
-,TRBV6-1,-,TRBJ2-6,15,TGTGCCAGCCAACGAACAGGGCGAGGGGCCAACGTCCTGACTTTC,CASQRTGRGANVLTF
-,TRBV20-1,TRBD2,TRBJ2-1,14,TGCAGTGCAACCACTAGCGGGTCCTACAATGAGCAGTTCTTC,CSATTSGSYNEQFF
many,TRBV14,-,TRBJ2-1,12,TGTGCCAGCAGCCAAGAGTTCGATGAGCAGTTCTTC,CASSQEFDEQFF
-,TRBV5-1,-,TRBJ2-1,12,TGCGCCAGCAGCTCCAATTCCTATGAGCAGTTCTTC,CASSSNSYEQFF
few,TRBV5-1,-,TRBJ2-1,16,TGCGCCAGCAGCTTGGGGCAAAGGACACGTTACAATGAGCAGTTCTTC,CASSLGQRTRYNEQFF
-,TRBV20-1,TRBD1,TRBJ1-2,15,TGCAGTGCTAGTTCGCCGGACAGGAGCCACTATGGCTACACCTTC,CSASSPDRSHYGYTF
many,TRBV28,-,TRBJ1-2,13,TGTGCCAGTACAGACCCAGGCCCCTATGGCTACACCTTC,CASTDPGPYGYTF
-,TRBV6-2/TRBV6-3,-,TRBJ2-2,15,TGTGCCAGCAGTTTCGGCAGGGCGAACACCGGGGAGCTGTTTTTT,CASSFGRANTGELFF
-,TRBV28,-,TRBJ1-2,11,TGTGCCAGCAGTGAATTGGGCCAGGGCACCTTC,CASSELGQGTF
-,TRBV6-1,-,TRBJ1-3,13,TGTGCCAGCCTGGGGCTAACTGGAAACACCATATATTTT,CASLGLTGNTIYF
few,TRBV28,-,TRBJ2-1,18,TGTGCCAGCAGTCCACAAAAGGAGGTAGCGGAACTCTACAATGAGCAGTTCTTC,CASSPQKEVAELYNEQFF
-,TRBV12-3/TRBV12-4,-,TRBJ2-6,15,TGTGCCAGCACTTCGGGACTCTCTGGGGCCAACGTCCTGACTTTC,CASTSGLSGANVLTF
few,TRBV9,-,TRBJ2-1,14,TGTGCCAGCAGCGTAGACGGGTCCGTAGGTGAGCAGTTCTTC,CASSVDGSVGEQFF
-,TRBV5-1,-,TRBJ2-5,15,TGCGCCAGCAGCCCGGAGGCAGACCCAGGCGTGACCCAGTACTTC,CASSPEADPGVTQYF